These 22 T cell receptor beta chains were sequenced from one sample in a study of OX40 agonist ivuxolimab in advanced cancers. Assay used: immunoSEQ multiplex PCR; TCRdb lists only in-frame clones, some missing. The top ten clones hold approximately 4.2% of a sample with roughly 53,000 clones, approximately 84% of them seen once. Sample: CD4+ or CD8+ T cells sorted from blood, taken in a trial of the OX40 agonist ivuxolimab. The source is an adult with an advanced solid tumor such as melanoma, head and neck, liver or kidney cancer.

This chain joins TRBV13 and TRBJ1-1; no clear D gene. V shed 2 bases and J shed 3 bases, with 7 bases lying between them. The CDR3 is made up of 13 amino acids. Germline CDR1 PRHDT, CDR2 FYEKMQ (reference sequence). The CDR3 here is CASSLRGDTEAFF. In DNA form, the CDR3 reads TGTGCCAGCAGCTTACGGGGAGACACTGAAGCTTTCTTT.

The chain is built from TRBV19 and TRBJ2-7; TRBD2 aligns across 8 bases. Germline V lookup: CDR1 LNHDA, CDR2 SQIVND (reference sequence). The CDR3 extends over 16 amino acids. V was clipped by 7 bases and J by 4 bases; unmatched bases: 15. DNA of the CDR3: TGTGCCAGTAAAGTTACTAGCGGAGGGAGGGCTTACGAGCAGTACTTC. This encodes CASKVTSGGRAYEQYF.

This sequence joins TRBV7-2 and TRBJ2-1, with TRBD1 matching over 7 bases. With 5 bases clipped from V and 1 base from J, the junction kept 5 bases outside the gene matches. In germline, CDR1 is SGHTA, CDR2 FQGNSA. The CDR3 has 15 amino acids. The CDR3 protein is CASSARGFSYNEQFF. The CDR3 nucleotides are TGTGCCAGCAGCGCCAGGGGGTTTTCCTACAATGAGCAGTTCTTC.

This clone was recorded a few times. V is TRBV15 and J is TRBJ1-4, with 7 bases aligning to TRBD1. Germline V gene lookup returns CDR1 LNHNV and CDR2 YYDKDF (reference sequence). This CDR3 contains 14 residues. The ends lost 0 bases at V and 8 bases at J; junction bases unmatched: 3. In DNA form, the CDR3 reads TGTGCCACCAGCAGAGATCGGGACAGCGAAAAACTGTTTTTT. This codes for CATSRDRDSEKLFF.

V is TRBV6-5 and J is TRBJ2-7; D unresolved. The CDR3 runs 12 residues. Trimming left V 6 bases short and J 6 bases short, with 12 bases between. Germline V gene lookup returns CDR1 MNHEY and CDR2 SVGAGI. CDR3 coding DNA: TGTGCCAGCAGCAAGTCTTACTTCGAGCAGTACTTC. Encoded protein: CASSKSYFEQYF.

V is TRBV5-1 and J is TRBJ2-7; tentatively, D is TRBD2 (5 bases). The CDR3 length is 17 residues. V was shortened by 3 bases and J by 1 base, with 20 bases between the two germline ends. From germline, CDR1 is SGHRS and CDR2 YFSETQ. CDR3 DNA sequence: TGCGCCAGCAGCTGGGAATATCTACTAGTACGATCCTACGAGCAGTACTTC. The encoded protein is CASSWEYLLVRSYEQYF.

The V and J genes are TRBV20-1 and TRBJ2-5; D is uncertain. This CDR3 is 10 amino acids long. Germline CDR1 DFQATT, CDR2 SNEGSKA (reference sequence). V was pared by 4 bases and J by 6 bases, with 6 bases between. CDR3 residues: CSATRQTQYF. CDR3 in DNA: TGCAGTGCTACGAGACAGACCCAGTACTTC.

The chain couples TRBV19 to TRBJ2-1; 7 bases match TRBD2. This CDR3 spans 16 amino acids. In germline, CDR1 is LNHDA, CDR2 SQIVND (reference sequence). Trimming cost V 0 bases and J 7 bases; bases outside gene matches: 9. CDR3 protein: CASSIDRGEGRNEQFF. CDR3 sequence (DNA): TGTGCCAGTAGTATAGATCGGGGGGAGGGCCGGAATGAGCAGTTCTTC. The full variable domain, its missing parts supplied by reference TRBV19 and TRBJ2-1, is DGGITQSPKYLFRKEGQNVTLSCEQNLNHDAMYWYRQDPGQGLRLIYYSQIVNDFQKGDIAEGYSVSREKKESFPLTVTSAQKNPTAFYLCASSIDRGEGRNEQFFGPGTRLTVL.

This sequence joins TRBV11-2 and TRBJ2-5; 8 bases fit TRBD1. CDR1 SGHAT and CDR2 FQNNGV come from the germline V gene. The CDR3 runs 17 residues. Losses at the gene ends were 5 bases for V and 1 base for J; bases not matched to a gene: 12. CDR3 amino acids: CASSPGQGGHSQETQYF. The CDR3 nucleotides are TGTGCCAGCAGCCCTGGACAGGGCGGCCATTCCCAAGAGACCCAGTACTTC. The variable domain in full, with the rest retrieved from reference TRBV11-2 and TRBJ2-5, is EAGVAQSPRYKIIEKRQSVAFWCNPISGHATLYWYQQILGQGPKLLIQFQNNGVVDDSQLPKDRFSAERLKGVDSTLKIQPAKLEDSAVYLCASSPGQGGHSQETQYFGPGTRLLVL.

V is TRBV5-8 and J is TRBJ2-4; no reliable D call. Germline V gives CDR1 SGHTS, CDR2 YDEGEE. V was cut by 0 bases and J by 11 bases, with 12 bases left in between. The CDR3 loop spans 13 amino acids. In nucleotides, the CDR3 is TGTGCCAGCAGCTTGGCGAAGGGATTAGTTCAGTACTTC. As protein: CASSLAKGLVQYF.

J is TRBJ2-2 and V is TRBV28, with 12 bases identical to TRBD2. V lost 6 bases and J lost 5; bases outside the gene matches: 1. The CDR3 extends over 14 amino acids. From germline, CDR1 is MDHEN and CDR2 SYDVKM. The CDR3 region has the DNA TGTGCCAGCAGGCTAGCGGGAGGGACCGGGGAGCTGTTTTTT. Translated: CASRLAGGTGELFF.

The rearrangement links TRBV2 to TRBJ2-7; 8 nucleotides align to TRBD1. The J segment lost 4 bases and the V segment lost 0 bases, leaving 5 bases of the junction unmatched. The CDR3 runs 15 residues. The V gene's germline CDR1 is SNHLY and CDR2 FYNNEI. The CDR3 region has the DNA TGTGCCAGCAGTGAAGCGGGGACAGGTCCTTACGAGCAGTACTTC. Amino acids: CASSEAGTGPYEQYF.

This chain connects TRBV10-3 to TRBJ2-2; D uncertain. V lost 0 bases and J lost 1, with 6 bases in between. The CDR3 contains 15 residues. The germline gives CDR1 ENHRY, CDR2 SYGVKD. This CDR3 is CAISESTGNTGELFF. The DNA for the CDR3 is TGTGCCATCAGTGAGTCAACTGGGAACACCGGGGAGCTGTTTTTT.

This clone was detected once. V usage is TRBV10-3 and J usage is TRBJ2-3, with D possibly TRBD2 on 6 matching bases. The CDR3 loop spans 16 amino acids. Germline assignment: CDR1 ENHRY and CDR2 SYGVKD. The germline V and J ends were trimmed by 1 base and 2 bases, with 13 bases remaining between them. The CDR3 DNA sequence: TGTGCCATCAGTGAGTACCGTAGCGGAGACACAGATACGCAGTATTTT. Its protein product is CAISEYRSGDTDTQYF.

Written as DNA, the CDR3 is TGTGCCACCAGCAGAGACAGGGCCCGTAACGCTGAAGCTTTCTTT. Translated: CATSRDRARNAEAFF. This sequence joins TRBV15 and TRBJ1-1; D possibly corresponds to TRBD1 (5 bases). Looked up from germline, CDR1 is LNHNV and CDR2 is YYDKDF (reference sequence). Trimming removed 0 bases at V and 6 bases at J, with 14 bases between. This CDR3 comprises 15 residues.

CDR3 sequence reads: CASSFGAAVYEQYF. The DNA of the CDR3 is TGTGCCAGCAGCTTCGGGGCGGCCGTTTACGAGCAGTACTTC. The chain couples TRBV5-4 to TRBJ2-7; either TRBD1 or TRBD2 may supply D (5 bases each). CDR3 length: 14 residues. Germline assignment: CDR1 SGHNT and CDR2 YYREEE (reference sequence). V was clipped by 2 bases and J by 4 bases, with 13 bases between them.

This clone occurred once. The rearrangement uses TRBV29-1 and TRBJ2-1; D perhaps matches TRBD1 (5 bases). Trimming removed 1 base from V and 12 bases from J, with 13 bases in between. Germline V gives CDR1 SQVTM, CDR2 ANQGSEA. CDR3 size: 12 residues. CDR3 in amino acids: CSVEVGGTGQFF. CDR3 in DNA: TGCAGCGTTGAAGTTGGTGGAACAGGGCAGTTCTTC.

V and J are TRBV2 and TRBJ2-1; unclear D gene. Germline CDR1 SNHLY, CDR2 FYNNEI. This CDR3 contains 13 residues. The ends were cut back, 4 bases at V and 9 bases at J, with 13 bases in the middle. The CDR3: CASSVSLAIEQFF. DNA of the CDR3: TGTGCCAGCAGTGTATCCCTGGCGATTGAGCAGTTCTTC.

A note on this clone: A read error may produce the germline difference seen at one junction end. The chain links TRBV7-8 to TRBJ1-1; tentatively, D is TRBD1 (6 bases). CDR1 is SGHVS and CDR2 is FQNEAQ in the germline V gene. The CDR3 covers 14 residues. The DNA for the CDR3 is TGTGTCAGCAGCTTAGGGGGGACCTACACTGAAGCTTTCTTT. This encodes CVSSLGGTYTEAFF.

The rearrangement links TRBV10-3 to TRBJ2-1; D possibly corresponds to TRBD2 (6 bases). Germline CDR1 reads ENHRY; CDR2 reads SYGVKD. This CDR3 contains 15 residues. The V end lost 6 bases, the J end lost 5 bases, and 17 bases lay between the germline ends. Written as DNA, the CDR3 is TGTGCCATCAGGGACTATAGCGCTGGGGACAATGAGCAGTTCTTC. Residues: CAIRDYSAGDNEQFF.

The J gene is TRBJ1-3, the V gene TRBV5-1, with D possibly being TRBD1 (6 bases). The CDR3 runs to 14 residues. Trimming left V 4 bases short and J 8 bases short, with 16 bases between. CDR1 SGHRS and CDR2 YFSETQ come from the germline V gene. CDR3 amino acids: CASSVGTSGHTIYF. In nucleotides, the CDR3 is TGCGCCAGCAGCGTCGGGACATCGGGCCACACCATATATTTT.

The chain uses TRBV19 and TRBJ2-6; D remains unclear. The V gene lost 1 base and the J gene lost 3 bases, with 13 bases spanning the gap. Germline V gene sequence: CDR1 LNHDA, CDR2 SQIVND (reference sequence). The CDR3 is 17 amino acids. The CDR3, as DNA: TGTGCCAGTAGTATAGGGTTTCCGGATTTTGGGGCCAACGTCCTGACTTTC. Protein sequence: CASSIGFPDFGANVLTF.